A few counts support the clone carrying this T cell receptor beta chain. With 8 bases clipped from V and 6 bases from J, the junction kept 7 bases outside the gene matches. This CDR3 comprises 13 residues. The germline V gene has CDR1 SQVTM and CDR2 ANQGSEA. These data come from a study of T cells in Graves' hyperthyroidism and ophthalmopathy. TCR beta CDR3 sequences were amplified from RNA transcripts. HTBI primers were employed in a first-round RT-PCR of the TCR CDR3. Using its own MiXCR run on the multiplex PCR reads, TCRdb lists one record per CDR3 protein. This sample has hundreds of thousands of distinct CDR3 sequences; about 15% occur once, and the top ten carry roughly 13%.

This TCR was recovered from a young man with Graves' ophthalmopathy. Sequencing was carried out using blood. V usage is TRBV29-1 and J usage is TRBJ2-2, with TRBD1 matching over 9 bases. This chain's CDR3 is CSLRDRVSGELFF. The CDR3, as DNA: TGCAGCCTCCGGGACAGGGTATCCGGGGAGCTGTTTTTT.